This T cell receptor (beta chain) appears in the sequencing data of a study of pediatric ulcerative colitis. Study conclusions and caveats: Ulcerative colitis patients shared more blood-rectal clones than controls. Acute severe colitis showed lower rectal diversity from clonal expansions. A couple of rectal CDR3 clonotypes occurred in all ulcerative colitis patients.

Turning to this clone: Its target is unknown.

Sequencing depth was up to 500,000 reads per sample. Data came from immunoSEQ multiplex PCR; TCRdb stores just in-frame clones and leaves some out. This table has about 36,000 clones, 70% to 90% appearing once. The germline V gene has CDR1 MGHRA and CDR2 YSYEKL. The V gene lost 3 bases and the J gene lost 1 base, with 9 bases spanning the gap. The CDR3 loop spans 14 amino acids. The rearrangement links TRBV4-1 to TRBJ2-5, with no clear D. The sample taken for sequencing was blood. This clonotype was obtained from a girl under 18 with moderate ulcerative colitis. CDR3: CASSHLALQETQYF. The CDR3 DNA follows: TGCGCCAGCAGCCACCTCGCGCTCCAAGAGACCCAGTACTTC.